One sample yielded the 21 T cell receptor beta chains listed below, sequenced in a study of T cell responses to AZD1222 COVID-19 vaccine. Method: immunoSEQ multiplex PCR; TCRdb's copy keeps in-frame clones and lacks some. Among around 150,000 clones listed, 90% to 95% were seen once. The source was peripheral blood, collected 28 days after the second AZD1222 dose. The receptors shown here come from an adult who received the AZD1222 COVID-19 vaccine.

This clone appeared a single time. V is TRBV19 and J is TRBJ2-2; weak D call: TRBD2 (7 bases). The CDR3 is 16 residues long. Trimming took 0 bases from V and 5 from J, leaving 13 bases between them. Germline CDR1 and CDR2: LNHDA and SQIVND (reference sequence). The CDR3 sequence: CASSIDRGAATGELFF. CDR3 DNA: TGTGCCAGTAGTATAGATCGGGGGGCGGCGACCGGGGAGCTGTTTTTT. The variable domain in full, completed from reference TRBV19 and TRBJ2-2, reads DGGITQSPKYLFRKEGQNVTLSCEQNLNHDAMYWYRQDPGQGLRLIYYSQIVNDFQKGDIAEGYSVSREKKESFPLTVTSAQKNPTAFYLCASSIDRGAATGELFFGEGSRLTVL.

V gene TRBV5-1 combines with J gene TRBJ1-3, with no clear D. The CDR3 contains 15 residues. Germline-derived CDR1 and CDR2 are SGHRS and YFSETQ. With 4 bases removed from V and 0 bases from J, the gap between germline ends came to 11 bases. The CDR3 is CASSPGGSSGNTIYF. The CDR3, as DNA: TGCGCCAGCAGCCCGGGAGGTAGCTCTGGAAACACCATATATTTT. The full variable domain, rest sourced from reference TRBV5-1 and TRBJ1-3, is KAGVTQTPRYLIKTRGQQVTLSCSPISGHRSVSWYQQTPGQGLQFLFEYFSETQRNKGNFPGRFSGRQFSNSRSEMNVSTLELGDSALYLCASSPGGSSGNTIYFGEGSWLTVV.

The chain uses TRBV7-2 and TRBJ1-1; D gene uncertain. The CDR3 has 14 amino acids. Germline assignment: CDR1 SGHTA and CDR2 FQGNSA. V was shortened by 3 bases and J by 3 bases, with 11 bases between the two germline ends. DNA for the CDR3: TGTGCCAGCAGCTTGAGCGCCCCGTACACTGAAGCTTTCTTT. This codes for CASSLSAPYTEAFF.

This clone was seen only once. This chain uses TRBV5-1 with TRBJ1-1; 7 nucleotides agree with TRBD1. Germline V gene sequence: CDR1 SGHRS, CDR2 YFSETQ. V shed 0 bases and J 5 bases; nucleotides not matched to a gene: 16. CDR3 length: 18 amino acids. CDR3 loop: CASSLGGQSRVLGTEAFF. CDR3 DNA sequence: TGCGCCAGCAGCTTGGGGGGACAGTCGCGAGTCTTAGGAACTGAAGCTTTCTTT.

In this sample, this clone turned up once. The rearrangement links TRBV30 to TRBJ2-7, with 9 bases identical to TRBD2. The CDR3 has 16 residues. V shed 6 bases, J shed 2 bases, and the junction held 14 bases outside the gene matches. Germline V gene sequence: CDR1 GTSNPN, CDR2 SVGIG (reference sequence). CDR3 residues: CACTPAAGLAPYEQYF. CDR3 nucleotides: TGTGCCTGTACCCCCGCAGCGGGACTAGCCCCCTACGAGCAGTACTTC.

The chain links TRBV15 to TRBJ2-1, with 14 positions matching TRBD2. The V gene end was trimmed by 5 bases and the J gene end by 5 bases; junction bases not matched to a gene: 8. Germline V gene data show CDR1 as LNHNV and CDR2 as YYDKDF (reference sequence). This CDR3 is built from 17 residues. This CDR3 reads CATSGGTSGRLHNEQFF. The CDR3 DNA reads TGTGCCACCAGCGGGGGGACTAGCGGGAGATTACACAATGAGCAGTTCTTC.

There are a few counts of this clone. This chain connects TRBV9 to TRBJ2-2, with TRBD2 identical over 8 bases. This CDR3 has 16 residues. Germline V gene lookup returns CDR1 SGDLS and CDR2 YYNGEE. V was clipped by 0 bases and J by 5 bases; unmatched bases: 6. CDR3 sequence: CASSVEGTRVTGELFF. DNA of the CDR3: TGTGCCAGCAGCGTAGAGGGGACTAGGGTTACCGGGGAGCTGTTTTTT.

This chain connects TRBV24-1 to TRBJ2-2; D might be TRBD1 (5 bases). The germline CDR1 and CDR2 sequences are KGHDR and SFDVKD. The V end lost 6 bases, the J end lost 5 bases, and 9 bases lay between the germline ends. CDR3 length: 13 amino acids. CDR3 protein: CATSSGWTGELFF. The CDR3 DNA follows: TGTGCCACCAGTTCAGGGTGGACCGGGGAGCTGTTTTTT.

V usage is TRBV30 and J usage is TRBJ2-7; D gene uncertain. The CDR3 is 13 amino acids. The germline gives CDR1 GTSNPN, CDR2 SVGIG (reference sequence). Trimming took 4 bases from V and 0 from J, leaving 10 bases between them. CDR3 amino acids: CAWNTPGSYEQYF. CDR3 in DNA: TGTGCCTGGAATACCCCAGGCTCCTACGAGCAGTACTTC. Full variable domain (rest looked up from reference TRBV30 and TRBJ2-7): SQTIHQWPATLVQPVGSPLSLECTVEGTSNPNLYWYRQAAGRGLQLLFYSVGIGQISSEVPQNLSASRPQDRQFILSSKKLLLSDSGFYLCAWNTPGSYEQYFGPGTRLTVT.

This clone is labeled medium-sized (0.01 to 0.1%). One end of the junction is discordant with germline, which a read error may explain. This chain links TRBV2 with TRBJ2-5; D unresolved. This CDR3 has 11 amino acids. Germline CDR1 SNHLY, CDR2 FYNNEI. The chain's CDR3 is CASRPDGPGDF. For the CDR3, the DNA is TGTGCCAGCAGACCCGACGGCCCTGGGGACTTC.

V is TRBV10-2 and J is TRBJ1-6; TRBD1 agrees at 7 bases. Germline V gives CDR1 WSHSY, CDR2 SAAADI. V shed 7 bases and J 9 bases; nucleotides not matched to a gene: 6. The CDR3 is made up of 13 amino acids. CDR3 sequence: CASTTGSGSPLHF. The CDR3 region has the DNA TGCGCCAGCACGACAGGGTCGGGTTCACCCCTCCACTTT.

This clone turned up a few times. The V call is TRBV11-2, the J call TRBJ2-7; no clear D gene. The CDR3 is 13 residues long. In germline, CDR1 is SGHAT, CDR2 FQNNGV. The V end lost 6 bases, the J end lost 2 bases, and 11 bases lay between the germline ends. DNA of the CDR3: TGTGCCAGCAGTCCGTCCGGGCCCTACGAGCAGTACTTC. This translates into CASSPSGPYEQYF.

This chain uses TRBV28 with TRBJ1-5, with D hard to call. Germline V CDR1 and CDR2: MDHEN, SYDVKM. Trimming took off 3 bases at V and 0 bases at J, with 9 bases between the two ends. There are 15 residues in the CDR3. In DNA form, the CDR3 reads TGTGCCAGCAGTTTGACGCAGAATAGCAATCAGCCCCAGCATTTT. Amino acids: CASSLTQNSNQPQHF.

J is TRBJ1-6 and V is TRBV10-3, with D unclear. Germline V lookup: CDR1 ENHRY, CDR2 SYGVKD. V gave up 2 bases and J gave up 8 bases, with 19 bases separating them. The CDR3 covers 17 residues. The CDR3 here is CAISEAAWGGPDSPLHF. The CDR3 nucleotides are TGTGCCATCAGTGAGGCGGCCTGGGGAGGTCCTGATTCACCCCTCCACTTT.

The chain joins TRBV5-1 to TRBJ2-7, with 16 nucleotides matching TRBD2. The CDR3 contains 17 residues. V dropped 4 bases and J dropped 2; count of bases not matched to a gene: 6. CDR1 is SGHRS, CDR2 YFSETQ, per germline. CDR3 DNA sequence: TGCGCCAGCAGCGCGGGACTAGCGGGAGGGAACGCCTACGAGCAGTACTTC. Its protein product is CASSAGLAGGNAYEQYF.

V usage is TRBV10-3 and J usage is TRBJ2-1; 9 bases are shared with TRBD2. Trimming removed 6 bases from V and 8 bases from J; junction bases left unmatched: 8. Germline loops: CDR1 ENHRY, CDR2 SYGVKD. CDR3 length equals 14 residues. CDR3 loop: CAIRGTSWFDEQFF. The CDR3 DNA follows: TGTGCCATCAGAGGGACTAGCTGGTTCGATGAGCAGTTCTTC.

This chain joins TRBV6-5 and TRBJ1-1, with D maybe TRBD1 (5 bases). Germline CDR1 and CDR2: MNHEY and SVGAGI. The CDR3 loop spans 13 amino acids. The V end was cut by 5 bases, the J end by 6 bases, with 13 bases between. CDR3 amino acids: CASSPPGGAEAFF. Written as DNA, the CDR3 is TGTGCCAGCAGTCCGCCGGGAGGGGCTGAAGCTTTCTTT.

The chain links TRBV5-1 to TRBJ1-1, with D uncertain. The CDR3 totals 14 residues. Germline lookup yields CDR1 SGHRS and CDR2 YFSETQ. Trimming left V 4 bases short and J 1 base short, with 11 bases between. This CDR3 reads CASSEEYGNTEAFF. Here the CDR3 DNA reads TGCGCCAGCAGCGAGGAATATGGGAACACTGAAGCTTTCTTT.

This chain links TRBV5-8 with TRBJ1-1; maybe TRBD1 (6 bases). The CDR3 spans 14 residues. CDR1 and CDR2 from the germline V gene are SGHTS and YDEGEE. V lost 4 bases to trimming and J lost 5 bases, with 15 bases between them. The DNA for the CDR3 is TGTGCCAGCAGCCTCGGGGGCTGGAGAACTGAAGCTTTCTTT. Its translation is CASSLGGWRTEAFF.

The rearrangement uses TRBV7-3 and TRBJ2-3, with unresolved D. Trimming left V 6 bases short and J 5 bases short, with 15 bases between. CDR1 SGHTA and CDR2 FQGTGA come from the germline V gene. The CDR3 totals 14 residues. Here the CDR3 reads CASSFTHSLDTQYF. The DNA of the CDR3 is TGTGCCAGCAGTTTTACCCACTCTTTAGATACGCAGTATTTT.

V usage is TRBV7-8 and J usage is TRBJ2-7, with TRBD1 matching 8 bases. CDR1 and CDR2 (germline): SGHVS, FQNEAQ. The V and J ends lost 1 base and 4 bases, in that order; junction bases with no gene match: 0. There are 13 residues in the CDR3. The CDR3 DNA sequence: TGTGCCAGCAGCTTAGACAGGGGGTACGAGCAGTACTTC. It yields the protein CASSLDRGYEQYF. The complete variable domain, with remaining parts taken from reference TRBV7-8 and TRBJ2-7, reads GAGVSQSPRYKVAKRGQDVALRCDPISGHVSLFWYQQALGQGPEFLTYFQNEAQLDKSGLPSDRFFAERPEGSVSTLKIQRTQQEDSAVYLCASSLDRGYEQYFGPGTRLTVT.